This TCR beta chain was found in a study of cytomegalovirus exposure and HLA in healthy donors. Across the study: The 120 or so validation repertoires and the approximately 640 first-cohort repertoires shared a platform, a later analysis reported. Study observations and caveats: In vitro work confirmed that three CMV-associated chains recognize CMV antigens. A classifier reportedly called cytomegalovirus status with high sensitivity and specificity. The study designated 160 or so TCR beta chains cytomegalovirus-associated.

There are 14 residues in the CDR3. Germline CDR1 reads LGHNA; CDR2 reads YNFKEQ. Trimming shortened V by 1 base and J by 2 bases, and 9 bases separated the two germline ends. Generated by immunoSEQ multiplex PCR, the TCRdb table keeps only in-frame clones and is missing some. The data show approximately 230,000 clones, roughly 87% seen once. On this clone itself: The antigen is not known.

The sequencing sample was made of PBMCs. The sequence was collected from a man younger than 35 in good health and CMV-seropositive. This chain uses TRBV4-2 with TRBJ2-7, with no clear D. CDR3 loop: CASSQVGITYEQYF. The CDR3 DNA follows: TGTGCCAGCAGCCAAGTGGGGATAACCTACGAGCAGTACTTC.